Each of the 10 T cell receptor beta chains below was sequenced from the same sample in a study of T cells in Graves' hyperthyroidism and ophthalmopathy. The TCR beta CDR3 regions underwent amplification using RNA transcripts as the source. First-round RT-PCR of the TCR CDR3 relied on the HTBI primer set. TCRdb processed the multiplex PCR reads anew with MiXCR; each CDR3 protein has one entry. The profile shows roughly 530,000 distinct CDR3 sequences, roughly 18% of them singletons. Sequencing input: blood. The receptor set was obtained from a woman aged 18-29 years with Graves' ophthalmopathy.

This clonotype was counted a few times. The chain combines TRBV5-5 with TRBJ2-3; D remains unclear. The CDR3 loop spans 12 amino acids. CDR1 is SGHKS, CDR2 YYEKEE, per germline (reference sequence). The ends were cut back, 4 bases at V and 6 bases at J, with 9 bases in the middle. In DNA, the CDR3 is TGTGCCAGCAGCCCTACCATGGATACGCAGTATTTT. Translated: CASSPTMDTQYF.

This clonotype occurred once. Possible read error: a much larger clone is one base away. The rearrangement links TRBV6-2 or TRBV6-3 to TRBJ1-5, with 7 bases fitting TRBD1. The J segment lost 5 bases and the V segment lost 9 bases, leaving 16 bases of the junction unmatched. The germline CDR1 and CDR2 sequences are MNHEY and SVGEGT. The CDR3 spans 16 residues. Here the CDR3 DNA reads TGTGCCAGGGAAAGGGGGGACAGCCGGAGGGATCAGCCCCAGCATTTT. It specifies CARERGDSRRDQPQHF.

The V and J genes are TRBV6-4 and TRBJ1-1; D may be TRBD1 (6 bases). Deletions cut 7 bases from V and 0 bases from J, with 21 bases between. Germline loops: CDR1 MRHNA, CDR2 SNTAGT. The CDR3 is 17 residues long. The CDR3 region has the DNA TGTGCCAGCAACTCGGGGCGGGGGCGCTTCATGAACACTGAAGCTTTCTTT. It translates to CASNSGRGRFMNTEAFF.

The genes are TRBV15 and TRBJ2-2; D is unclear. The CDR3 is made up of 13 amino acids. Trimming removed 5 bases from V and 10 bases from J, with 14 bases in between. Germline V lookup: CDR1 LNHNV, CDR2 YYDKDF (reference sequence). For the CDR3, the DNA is TGTGCCACCAGCGTTCTCGGTAGGGAGGAGCTGTTTTTT. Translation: CATSVLGREELFF.

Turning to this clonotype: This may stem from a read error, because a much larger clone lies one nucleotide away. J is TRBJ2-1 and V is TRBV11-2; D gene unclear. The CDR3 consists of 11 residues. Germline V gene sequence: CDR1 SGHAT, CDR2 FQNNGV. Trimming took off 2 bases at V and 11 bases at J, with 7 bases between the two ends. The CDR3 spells CASSLSYKQFF. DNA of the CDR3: TGTGCCAGCAGCTTAAGTTATAAGCAGTTCTTC.

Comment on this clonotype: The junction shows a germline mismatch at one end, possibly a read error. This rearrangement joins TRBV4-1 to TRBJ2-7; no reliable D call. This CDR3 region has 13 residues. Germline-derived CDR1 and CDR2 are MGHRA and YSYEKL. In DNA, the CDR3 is TGCGCCAGCAGCCACGCAGTCTCCTACGGGCAGTACTTC. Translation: CASSHAVSYGQYF.

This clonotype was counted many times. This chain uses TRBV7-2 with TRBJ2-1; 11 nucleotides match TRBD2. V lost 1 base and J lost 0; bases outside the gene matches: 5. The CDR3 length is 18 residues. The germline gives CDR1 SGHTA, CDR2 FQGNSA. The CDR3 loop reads CASSLGVAGGLSYNEQFF. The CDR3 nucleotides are TGTGCCAGCAGCTTAGGGGTAGCGGGGGGGCTCTCCTACAATGAGCAGTTCTTC. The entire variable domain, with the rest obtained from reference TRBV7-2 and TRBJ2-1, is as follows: GAGVSQSPSNKVTEKGKDVELRCDPISGHTALYWYRQSLGQGLEFLIYFQGNSAPDKSGLPSDRFSAERTGGSVSTLTIQRTQQEDSAVYLCASSLGVAGGLSYNEQFFGPGTRLTVL.

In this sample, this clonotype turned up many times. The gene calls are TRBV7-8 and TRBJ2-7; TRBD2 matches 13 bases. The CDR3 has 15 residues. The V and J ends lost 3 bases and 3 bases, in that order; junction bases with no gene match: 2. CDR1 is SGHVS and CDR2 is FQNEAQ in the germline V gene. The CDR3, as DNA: TGTGCCAGCAGCTTTCGACTAGCGGGGGGCTACGAGCAGTACTTC. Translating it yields CASSFRLAGGYEQYF.

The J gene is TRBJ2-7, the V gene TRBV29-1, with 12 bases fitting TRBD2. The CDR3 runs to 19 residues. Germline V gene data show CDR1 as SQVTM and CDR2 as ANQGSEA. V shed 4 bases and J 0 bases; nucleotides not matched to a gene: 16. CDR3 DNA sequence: TGCAGCGTTGGGGACAGGGGCCAACTAGCGGGAGGACTCTCCTACGAGCAGTACTTC. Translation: CSVGDRGQLAGGLSYEQYF.

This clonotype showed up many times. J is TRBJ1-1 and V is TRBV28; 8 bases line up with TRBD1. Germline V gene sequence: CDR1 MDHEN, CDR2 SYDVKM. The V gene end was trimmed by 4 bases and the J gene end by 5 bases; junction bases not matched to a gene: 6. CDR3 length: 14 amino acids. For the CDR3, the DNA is TGTGCCAGCAGTTCCGGACAGGGTGGAACTGAAGCTTTCTTT. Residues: CASSSGQGGTEAFF.